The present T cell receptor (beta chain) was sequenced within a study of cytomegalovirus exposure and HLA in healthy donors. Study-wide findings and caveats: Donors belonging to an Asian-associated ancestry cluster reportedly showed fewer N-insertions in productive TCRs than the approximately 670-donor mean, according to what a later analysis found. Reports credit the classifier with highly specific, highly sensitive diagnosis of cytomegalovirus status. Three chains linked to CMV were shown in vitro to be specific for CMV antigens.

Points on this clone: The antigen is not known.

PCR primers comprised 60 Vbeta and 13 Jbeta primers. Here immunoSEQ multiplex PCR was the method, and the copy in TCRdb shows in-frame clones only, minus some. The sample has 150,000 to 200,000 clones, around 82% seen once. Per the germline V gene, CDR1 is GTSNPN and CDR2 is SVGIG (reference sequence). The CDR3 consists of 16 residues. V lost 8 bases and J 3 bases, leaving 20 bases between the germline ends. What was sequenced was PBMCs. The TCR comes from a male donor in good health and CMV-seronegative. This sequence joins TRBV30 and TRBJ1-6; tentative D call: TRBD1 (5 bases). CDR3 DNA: TGTGCCACCCGGGTGGGGGAGGGAAACTATAATTCACCCCTCCACTTT. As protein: CATRVGEGNYNSPLHF.